The rows below give T cell receptor beta chains drawn from one sample of a study of blood T cell repertoires in COVID-19. The data were produced by immunoSEQ multiplex PCR, yet TCRdb's version contains in-frame clones alone and is incomplete. This sample has over 70,000 clones, with more than 80% found just once. Specimen: peripheral blood. Every receptor here comes from an elderly man with acute or convalescent COVID-19. The conserved cysteine and the conserved F or W are not part of the CDR3 here.

length	V	J	CDR3
14	TRBV7-2	TRBJ2-2	ASSLSGAGVPGELF
11	TRBV5-1	TRBJ1-2	ASSTETFYGYT
13	TRBV9	TRBJ2-6	ASSAGGSGANVLT
12	TRBV7-2	TRBJ2-7	ASSGDRGRDEQY
11	TRBV29-1	TRBJ2-1	SAGVVAGGEQF
13	TRBV7-2	TRBJ1-6	ASSLAGGLNSPLH
13	TRBV5-1	TRBJ1-4	ASSLGTGDNEKLF
12	TRBV30	TRBJ1-1	AWTWTGLSTEAF
12	TRBV19	TRBJ1-4	ASSISVVDEKLF
11	TRBV9	TRBJ2-7	ASSVTGRYEQY
13	TRBV5-5	TRBJ1-1	ASSPRQGLYDEAF
15	TRBV4-3	TRBJ1-5	ASSQGLRGGSNQPQH
13	TRBV18	TRBJ2-7	ASSSLSGSFYEQY
10	TRBV6-1	TRBJ1-1	ASSESHSEAF
13	TRBV19	TRBJ2-3	ASIPPGGAEDTQY
12	TRBV7-2	TRBJ1-4	ASSPRGVYEKLF
14	TRBV11-1	TRBJ2-5	ASSLRLARLQETQY
11	TRBV7-2	TRBJ2-3	ASSSHRGDTQY
12	TRBV5-1	TRBJ1-5	ASRSDFSNQPQH
11	TRBV28	TRBJ2-7	ASSAWNSYEQY
14	TRBV3-1/TRBV3-2	TRBJ2-1	ASSPLNSNSYNEQF
13	TRBV27	TRBJ2-1	ASSLQGTGGGEQF
12	TRBV3-1/TRBV3-2	TRBJ2-5	ASSHGGFKETQY
13	TRBV19	TRBJ2-5	ASSRVLAAGETQY
13	TRBV6-5	TRBJ1-1	ASRSDRARYTEAF
11	TRBV28	TRBJ2-5	ASSDRLEQTQY
13	TRBV27	TRBJ1-6	ASSLVDNHNSPLH
14	TRBV7-2	TRBJ2-7	ASSLGSSGSKYEQY
16	TRBV21-1	TRBJ2-1	ASRAPGLAGEEYNEQF
13	TRBV7-2	TRBJ1-3	ASSSSQGTGNTIY
12	TRBV6-5	TRBJ2-2	ASRGTRWTGELF
12	TRBV3-1/TRBV3-2	TRBJ1-1	ASTHERRNTEAF